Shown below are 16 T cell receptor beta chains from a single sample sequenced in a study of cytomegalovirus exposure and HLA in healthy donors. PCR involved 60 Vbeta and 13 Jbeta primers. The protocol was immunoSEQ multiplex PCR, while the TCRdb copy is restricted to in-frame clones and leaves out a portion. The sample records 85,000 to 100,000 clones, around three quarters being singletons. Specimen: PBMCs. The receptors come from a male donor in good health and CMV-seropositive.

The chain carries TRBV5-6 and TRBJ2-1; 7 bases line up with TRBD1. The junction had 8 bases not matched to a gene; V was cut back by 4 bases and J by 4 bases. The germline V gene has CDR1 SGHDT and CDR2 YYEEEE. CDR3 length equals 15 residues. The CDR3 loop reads CASSGGTAPYNEQFF. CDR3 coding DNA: TGTGCCAGCAGCGGTGGGACAGCTCCTTACAATGAGCAGTTCTTC.

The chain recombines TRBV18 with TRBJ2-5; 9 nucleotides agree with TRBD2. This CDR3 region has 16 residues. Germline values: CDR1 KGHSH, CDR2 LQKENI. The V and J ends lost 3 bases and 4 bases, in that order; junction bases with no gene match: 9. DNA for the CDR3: TGTGCCAGCTCACCGAGAGGCGGGGGGGCCGCAGAGACCCAGTACTTC. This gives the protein CASSPRGGGAAETQYF.

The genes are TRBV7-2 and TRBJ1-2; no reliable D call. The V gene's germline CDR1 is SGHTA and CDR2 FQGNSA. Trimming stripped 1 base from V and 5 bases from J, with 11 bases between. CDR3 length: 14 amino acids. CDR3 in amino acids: CASSLEARGYGYTF. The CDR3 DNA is TGTGCCAGCAGCTTAGAGGCCCGGGGTTATGGCTACACCTTC.

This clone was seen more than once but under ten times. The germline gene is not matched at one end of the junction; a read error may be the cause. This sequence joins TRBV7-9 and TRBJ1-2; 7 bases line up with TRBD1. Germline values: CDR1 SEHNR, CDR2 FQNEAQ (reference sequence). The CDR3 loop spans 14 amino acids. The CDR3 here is CSSSIAGTDYGYTF. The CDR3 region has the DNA TGTTCCAGTAGCATCGCCGGGACAGACTATGGCTACACCTTC.

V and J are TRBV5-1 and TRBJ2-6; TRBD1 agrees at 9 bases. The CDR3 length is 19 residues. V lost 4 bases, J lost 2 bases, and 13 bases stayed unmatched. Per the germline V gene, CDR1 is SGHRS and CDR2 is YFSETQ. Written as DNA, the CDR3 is TGCGCCAGCAGCGCAGAGGGACAGGGTTTCATCACTGGGGCCAACGTCCTGACTTTC. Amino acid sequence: CASSAEGQGFITGANVLTF.

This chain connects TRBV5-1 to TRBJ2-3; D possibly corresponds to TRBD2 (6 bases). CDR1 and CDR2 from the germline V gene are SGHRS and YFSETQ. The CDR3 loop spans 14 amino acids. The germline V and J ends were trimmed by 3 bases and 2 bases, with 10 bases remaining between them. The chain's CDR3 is CASSSWGDTDTQYF. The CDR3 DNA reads TGCGCCAGCAGCTCTTGGGGGGACACAGATACGCAGTATTTT.

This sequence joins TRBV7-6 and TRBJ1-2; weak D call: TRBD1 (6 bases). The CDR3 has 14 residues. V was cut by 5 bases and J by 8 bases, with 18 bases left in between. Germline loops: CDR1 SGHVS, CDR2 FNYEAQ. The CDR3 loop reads CASSVQGIGGGYTF. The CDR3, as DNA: TGTGCCAGCAGCGTTCAGGGGATTGGGGGAGGCTACACCTTC.

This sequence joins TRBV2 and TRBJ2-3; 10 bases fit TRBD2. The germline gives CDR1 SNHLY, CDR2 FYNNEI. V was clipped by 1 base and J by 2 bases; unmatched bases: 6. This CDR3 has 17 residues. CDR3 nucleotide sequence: TGTGCCAGCAGTGAAGATATAGCGGGGGGCTACACAGATACGCAGTATTTT. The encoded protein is CASSEDIAGGYTDTQYF.

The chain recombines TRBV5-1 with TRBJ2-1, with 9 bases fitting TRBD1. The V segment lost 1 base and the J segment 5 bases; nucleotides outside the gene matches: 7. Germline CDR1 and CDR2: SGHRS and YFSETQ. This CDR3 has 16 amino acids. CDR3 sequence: CASSLRTGATNNEQFF. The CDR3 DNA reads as TGCGCCAGCAGCTTGAGGACAGGGGCAACAAACAATGAGCAGTTCTTC.

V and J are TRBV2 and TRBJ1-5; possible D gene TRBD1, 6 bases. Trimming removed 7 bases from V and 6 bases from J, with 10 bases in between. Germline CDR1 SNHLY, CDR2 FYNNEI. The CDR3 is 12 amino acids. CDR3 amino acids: CASTQGIQPQHF. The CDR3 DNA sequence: TGTGCCAGCACGCAGGGGATTCAGCCCCAGCATTTT.

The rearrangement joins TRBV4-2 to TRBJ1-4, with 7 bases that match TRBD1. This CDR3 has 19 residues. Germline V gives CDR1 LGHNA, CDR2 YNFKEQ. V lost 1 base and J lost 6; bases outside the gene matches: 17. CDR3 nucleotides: TGTGCCAGCAGCCAAGTGGGGGGACAGCTTACTCTGGGGCATGAAAAACTGTTTTTT. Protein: CASSQVGGQLTLGHEKLFF.

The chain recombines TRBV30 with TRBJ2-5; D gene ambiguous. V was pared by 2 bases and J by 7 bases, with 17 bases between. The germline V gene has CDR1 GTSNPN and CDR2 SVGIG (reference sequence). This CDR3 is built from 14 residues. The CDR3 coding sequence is TGTGCCTGGAGTCGCCTTACAGCATACGCGACCCAGTACTTC. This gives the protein CAWSRLTAYATQYF.

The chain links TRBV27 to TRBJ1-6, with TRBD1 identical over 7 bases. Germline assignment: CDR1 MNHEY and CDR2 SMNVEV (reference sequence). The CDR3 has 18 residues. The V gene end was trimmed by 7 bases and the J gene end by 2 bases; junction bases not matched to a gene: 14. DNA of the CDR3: TGTGCCAGCAAGCACAGGGGTAATTTACTCGCCTATAATTCACCCCTCCACTTT. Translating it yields CASKHRGNLLAYNSPLHF.

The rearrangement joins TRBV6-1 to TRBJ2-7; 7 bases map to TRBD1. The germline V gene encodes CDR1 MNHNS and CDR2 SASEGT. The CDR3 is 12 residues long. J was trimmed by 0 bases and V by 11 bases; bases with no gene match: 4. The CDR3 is CAGRDSSYEQYF. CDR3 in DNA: TGTGCCGGCCGGGACAGCTCCTACGAGCAGTACTTC.

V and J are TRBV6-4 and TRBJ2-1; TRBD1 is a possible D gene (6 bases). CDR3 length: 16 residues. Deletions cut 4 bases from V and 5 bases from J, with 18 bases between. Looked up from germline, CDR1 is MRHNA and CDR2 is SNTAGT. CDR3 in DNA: TGTGCCAGCAGTGTTATATCTACAGGGTCTCACAATGAGCAGTTCTTC. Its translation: CASSVISTGSHNEQFF.

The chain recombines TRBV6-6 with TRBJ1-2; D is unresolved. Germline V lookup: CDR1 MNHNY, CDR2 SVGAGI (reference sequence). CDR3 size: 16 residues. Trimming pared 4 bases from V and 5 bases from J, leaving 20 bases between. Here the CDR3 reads CASSSAGTSRSYGYTF. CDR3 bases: TGTGCCAGCAGTTCCGCCGGAACATCGAGGAGTTATGGCTACACCTTC.